This entry concerns a single T cell receptor (beta chain). In the original processing: Using reference gene primer amplification, nucleated cell counts were estimated. Using immunoSEQ multiplex PCR, the repertoire was profiled, and TCRdb retains in-frame clones only, with some absent. From that table come the V and J calls and clone size; the DNA was used to work out D and trimming. The table has roughly 80,000 clones, 85% to 90% seen once; the top ten hold approximately 4.4%. This specimen comes from a study of blood T cell repertoires in COVID-19. Whole-study context: The United States, Italy and Spain were the sources of the acute and convalescent COVID-19 samples. T cells, B-cell-depleted T cells, or PBMCs supplied cDNA or gDNA.

The material sequenced was peripheral blood. This sequence was found in a woman aged 80 or over with acute or convalescent COVID-19.

For the CDR3, the DNA is TGTGCCAGCAGCTTGCCAACGGGACAGGGGGCTCGTGGCTACACCTTC. It yields the protein CASSLPTGQGARGYTF. This chain joins TRBV5-4 and TRBJ1-2; TRBD1 agrees at 12 bases. Germline CDR1 and CDR2: SGHNT and YYREEE (reference sequence). The V segment lost 1 base and the J segment 7 bases; nucleotides outside the gene matches: 8. CDR3 length equals 16 residues.